Sequencing of this TCR beta chain was carried out in a study of T cell repertoires in ileal Crohn's disease. Study as a whole: Less than 45% were active smokers at surgery; median disease duration was around 7.9 years.

The repertoire was sequenced with immunoSEQ multiplex PCR; TCRdb's copy has only in-frame clones and lacks some. The table lists 8,000 to 9,500 clones, 65% to 90% of them singletons. The CDR3 has 17 amino acids. Between the trimmed V and J ends, which lost 0 bases and 0 bases, there was a span of 12 bases. Germline V gives CDR1 ENHRY, CDR2 SYGVKD. Indicated time point: inflamed ileum from the surgical specimen. This clonotype was sampled from an adult with Crohn's disease. The chain joins TRBV10-3 to TRBJ1-5; D may be TRBD1 (5 bases). Sequenced sample: ileal tissue. The CDR3 region has the DNA TGTGCCATCAGTGAGTCGAGGGGCGGCAATAGCAATCAGCCCCAGCATTTT. Amino acid sequence: CAISESRGGNSNQPQHF.